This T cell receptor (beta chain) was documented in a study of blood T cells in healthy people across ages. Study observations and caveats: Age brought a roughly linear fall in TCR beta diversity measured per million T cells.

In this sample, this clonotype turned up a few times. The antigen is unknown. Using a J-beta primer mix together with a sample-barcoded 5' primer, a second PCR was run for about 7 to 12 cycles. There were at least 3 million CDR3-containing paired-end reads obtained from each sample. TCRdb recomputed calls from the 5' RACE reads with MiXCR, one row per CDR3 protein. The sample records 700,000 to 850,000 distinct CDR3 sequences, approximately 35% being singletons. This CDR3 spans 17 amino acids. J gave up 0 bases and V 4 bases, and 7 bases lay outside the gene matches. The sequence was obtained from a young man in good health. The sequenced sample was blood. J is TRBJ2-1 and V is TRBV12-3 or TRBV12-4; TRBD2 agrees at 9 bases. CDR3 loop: CASSYSSGVVSYNEQFF. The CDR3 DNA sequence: TGTGCCAGCAGTTATTCTAGCGGGGTCGTCTCCTACAATGAGCAGTTCTTC.